A selection of T cell receptor beta chains follows, all from one sample in a study of T cell repertoires in cytomegalovirus infection. These receptors have no known antigen. TCRdb called the reads again in MiXCR, with one record for every CDR3 protein. The sample has roughly 920,000 distinct CDR3 sequences; around 31% are singletons. The sequences come from cultured CD8+ T cells from PBMCs, collected from culture after CMV antigen stimulation. These receptors were taken from a human donor in good health (CMV status not recorded). Some clones in this sample may be carry-over from other donors' samples. Each CDR3 is given with its conserved first and last residue. Each record gives: J gene, D gene, V gene, clone size, CDR3 DNA, CDR3 protein. D genes are given only for firm matches. Size is stated for part of the rows, as once, few or many counts, or as a class when the clone is expanded.

j_gene: TRBJ1-2
d_gene: .
v_gene: TRBV7-6
abundance: few
CDR3nt: TGTGCCAGCAGCTTAGGCATTAGATATGGCTACACCTTC
CDR3aa: CASSLGIRYGYTF

j_gene: TRBJ2-3
d_gene: .
v_gene: TRBV27
abundance: few
CDR3nt: TGTGCCAGCAGTTTAAGGCGAATCACAGATACGCAGTATTTT
CDR3aa: CASSLRRITDTQYF

j_gene: TRBJ2-7
d_gene: TRBD2
v_gene: TRBV7-2
abundance: .
CDR3nt: TGTGCCAGCAGCTCCTGGACTAGCGGGGGATACGAGCAGTACTTC
CDR3aa: CASSSWTSGGYEQYF

j_gene: TRBJ2-2
d_gene: .
v_gene: TRBV7-6
abundance: many
CDR3nt: TGTGCCAGCAGCTTAGAGTGGGCCGGGGAGCTGTTTTTT
CDR3aa: CASSLEWAGELFF

j_gene: TRBJ2-5
d_gene: .
v_gene: TRBV7-6
abundance: many
CDR3nt: TGTGCCAGCAGCTCCGGGTCCGCCTCGTACCAAGAGACCCAGTACTTC
CDR3aa: CASSSGSASYQETQYF

j_gene: TRBJ1-2
d_gene: .
v_gene: TRBV15
abundance: .
CDR3nt: TGTGCCACCAGCAGAGTTGGGGGCCTCCAAGTAAACTATGGCTACACCTTC
CDR3aa: CATSRVGGLQVNYGYTF

j_gene: TRBJ2-1
d_gene: TRBD1
v_gene: TRBV7-9
abundance: many
CDR3nt: TGTGCCAGCAGCTGGGGACAGGGTAAAGCATATGAGCAGTTCTTC
CDR3aa: CASSWGQGKAYEQFF

j_gene: TRBJ2-1
d_gene: .
v_gene: TRBV2
abundance: once
CDR3nt: TGTGCCAGCAGTGAAGACAGCTTATTGAGGAATGAGCAGTTCTTC
CDR3aa: CASSEDSLLRNEQFF

j_gene: TRBJ1-5
d_gene: TRBD1
v_gene: TRBV7-6
abundance: .
CDR3nt: TGTGCCAGCAGCTTAGCTCCCGGACAGGGCAAGGGGACCCAGCATTTT
CDR3aa: CASSLAPGQGKGTQHF

j_gene: TRBJ1-3
d_gene: .
v_gene: TRBV9
abundance: .
CDR3nt: TGTGCCAGCAGCGGCTACATCTCTGGAAACACCATATATTTT
CDR3aa: CASSGYISGNTIYF

j_gene: TRBJ1-5
d_gene: .
v_gene: TRBV7-2
abundance: few
CDR3nt: TGTGCCAGCAGCGCCTCGGGACGGCTCAATCAGCCCCAGCATTTT
CDR3aa: CASSASGRLNQPQHF

j_gene: TRBJ2-3
d_gene: .
v_gene: TRBV6-1
abundance: many
CDR3nt: TGTGCCAGCAGTGAACTTGACGGGTTCTTAGCAGATACGCAGTATTTT
CDR3aa: CASSELDGFLADTQYF

j_gene: TRBJ2-2
d_gene: .
v_gene: TRBV12-3/TRBV12-4
abundance: .
CDR3nt: TGTGCCAGCAGTTCGTCCAGGGGCTCGCTGAACACCGGGGAGCTGTTTTTT
CDR3aa: CASSSSRGSLNTGELFF

j_gene: TRBJ1-2
d_gene: .
v_gene: TRBV5-1
abundance: .
CDR3nt: TGCGCCAGCAGCGGGGAGGGGCTCTATGGCTACACCTTC
CDR3aa: CASSGEGLYGYTF

j_gene: TRBJ2-3
d_gene: .
v_gene: TRBV19
abundance: .
CDR3nt: TGTGCCAGTAGTATAGAAGGGGTTAGCACAGATACGCAGTATTTT
CDR3aa: CASSIEGVSTDTQYF

j_gene: TRBJ2-3
d_gene: TRBD2
v_gene: TRBV7-8
abundance: few
CDR3nt: TGTGCCAGCAGCTTAGTTAGTGGCGGGGGGGCTAGCACAGATACGCAGTATTTT
CDR3aa: CASSLVSGGGASTDTQYF

j_gene: TRBJ1-3
d_gene: .
v_gene: TRBV7-8
abundance: many
CDR3nt: TGTGCCAGCCAACAGAATCCAACAGGGTTATGGGCTGGAAACACCATATATTTT
CDR3aa: CASQQNPTGLWAGNTIYF

j_gene: TRBJ1-6
d_gene: TRBD1
v_gene: TRBV5-6
abundance: .
CDR3nt: TGTGCCAGCAGCTTGTGGGACAGCGATAATTCACCCCTCCACTTT
CDR3aa: CASSLWDSDNSPLHF

j_gene: TRBJ2-3
d_gene: .
v_gene: TRBV7-6
abundance: few
CDR3nt: TGTGCCAGCAGCTTAGGTGGGGGAGGAGGCACAGATACGCAGTATTTT
CDR3aa: CASSLGGGGGTDTQYF

j_gene: TRBJ1-5
d_gene: .
v_gene: TRBV6-6
abundance: few
CDR3nt: TGTGCCAGCAGTTACGGGGCTCCTGATAGCAATCAGCCCCAGCATTTT
CDR3aa: CASSYGAPDSNQPQHF

j_gene: TRBJ1-4
d_gene: .
v_gene: TRBV10-3
abundance: once
CDR3nt: TGTGCCACACGACAGTCTAGTCACGAAAAACTGTTTTTT
CDR3aa: CATRQSSHEKLFF

j_gene: TRBJ1-2
d_gene: .
v_gene: TRBV27
abundance: .
CDR3nt: TGTGCCAGCAGTTTCGGACGGACCAATATTTATGGCTACACCTTC
CDR3aa: CASSFGRTNIYGYTF

j_gene: TRBJ2-5
d_gene: TRBD2
v_gene: TRBV6-5
abundance: .
CDR3nt: TGTGCCAGCAGTTACTCGCGGGGGGCGCTTGGGGAGACCCAGTACTTC
CDR3aa: CASSYSRGALGETQYF

j_gene: TRBJ1-2
d_gene: .
v_gene: TRBV4-3
abundance: .
CDR3nt: TGCGCCAGCAGCCATCGGGGGAACGAGGAAGGCTACACCTTC
CDR3aa: CASSHRGNEEGYTF

j_gene: TRBJ2-5
d_gene: .
v_gene: TRBV6-6
abundance: .
CDR3nt: TGTGCCAGCAGTTACTTCAGACAAGAGACCCAGTACTTC
CDR3aa: CASSYFRQETQYF

j_gene: TRBJ2-3
d_gene: .
v_gene: TRBV4-1
abundance: few
CDR3nt: TGCGCCAGCAGCCAAGGCCCCAGTGGCCGGCCAGATACGCAGTATTTT
CDR3aa: CASSQGPSGRPDTQYF

j_gene: TRBJ1-1
d_gene: TRBD1
v_gene: TRBV5-4
abundance: .
CDR3nt: TGTGCCAGCAGCTGGGGGGACAGGGGAGCTTTGAACACTGAAGCTTTCTTT
CDR3aa: CASSWGDRGALNTEAFF

j_gene: TRBJ2-6
d_gene: .
v_gene: TRBV28
abundance: few
CDR3nt: TGTGCCAGCAGTTTCGAGGGGGCCAACGTCCTGACTTTC
CDR3aa: CASSFEGANVLTF

j_gene: TRBJ1-2
d_gene: .
v_gene: TRBV4-1
abundance: .
CDR3nt: TGCGCCAGCACCGCAGTTGGAGGCTATGGCTACACCTTC
CDR3aa: CASTAVGGYGYTF

j_gene: TRBJ2-1
d_gene: .
v_gene: TRBV4-1
abundance: .
CDR3nt: TGCGCCAGCAGCCCCCGACCGAACAATGAGCAGTTCTTC
CDR3aa: CASSPRPNNEQFF

j_gene: TRBJ2-1
d_gene: .
v_gene: TRBV7-6
abundance: many
CDR3nt: TGTGCCAGCAGCCAAGGCACAGGAACCTACAATGAGCAGTTCTTC
CDR3aa: CASSQGTGTYNEQFF

j_gene: TRBJ2-1
d_gene: .
v_gene: TRBV12-3/TRBV12-4
abundance: few
CDR3nt: TGTGCCAGCACCCTGACTAGCTACAATGAGCAGTTCTTC
CDR3aa: CASTLTSYNEQFF

j_gene: TRBJ2-5
d_gene: .
v_gene: TRBV12-3/TRBV12-4
abundance: once
CDR3nt: TGTGCCAGCAGTTTTTGGGACGGGCTGGAGGGGGAGACCCAGTACTTC
CDR3aa: CASSFWDGLEGETQYF

j_gene: TRBJ2-5
d_gene: .
v_gene: TRBV4-1
abundance: few
CDR3nt: TGCGCCAGCAGCCAAGAGCTAGCCTCCCTAAGGGAGACCCAGTACTTC
CDR3aa: CASSQELASLRETQYF